This T cell receptor beta chain was identified in a study of T cell changes during pregnancy in multiple sclerosis. Worth noting for this clone: Other DNA sequences in this sample translate to the same CDR3.

CDR1 SEHNR and CDR2 FQNEAQ come from the germline V gene (reference sequence). The ends lost 1 base at V and 3 bases at J; junction bases unmatched: 2. The CDR3 consists of 14 residues. Some clones are missing from TCRdb's copy, which holds only in-frame ones; the method was immunoSEQ multiplex PCR. The sample has 80,000 to 100,000 clones; approximately 95% are singletons. This rearrangement joins TRBV7-9 to TRBJ2-7; 8 bases are shared with TRBD1. The receptor was derived from a female donor with multiple sclerosis, enrolled in a pregnancy study. The source was peripheral blood, collected after pregnancy. Written as DNA, the CDR3 is TGTGCCAGCAGCTTAGGGACAGGGAACTACGAGCAGTACTTC. It yields the protein CASSLGTGNYEQYF.